This T cell receptor beta chain derives from a study of cytomegalovirus exposure and HLA in healthy donors. This PCR relied on a set of 60 Vbeta primers and 13 Jbeta primers. TCRdb's copy holds only in-frame clones and misses some; the assay was immunoSEQ multiplex PCR. The sample holds 130,000 to 150,000 clones; approximately 77% are singletons and the top ten take approximately 5%. V was pared by 4 bases and J by 3 bases, with 16 bases between. There are 16 residues in the CDR3. CDR1 is MNHNS and CDR2 is SASEGT in the germline V gene. This chain connects TRBV6-1 to TRBJ2-1, with D possibly being TRBD2 (7 bases). The source of this sequence is a woman between 50 and 59 years old in good health and CMV-seronegative. The sequencing input was PBMCs. The CDR3 coding sequence is TGTGCCAGCAGTGCCCCTAAGAGGGGGGGCTACAATGAGCAGTTCTTC. Translation: CASSAPKRGGYNEQFF.